A selection of T cell receptor beta chains follows, all from one sample in a study of CD8 T cells in Susac syndrome. TCRdb re-derived calls from the immunoSEQ multiplex PCR reads in MiXCR, one entry per CDR3 protein. Of about 130,000 distinct CDR3 sequences listed, just under 95% are singletons. The material sequenced was CD8+ T cells from PBMCs. The receptors stem from a human donor with Susac syndrome. Each CDR3 is given with its conserved first and last residue. The order of the fields is clone size, J gene, D gene, V gene, CDR3 DNA, CDR3 protein. A D gene is named only where the DNA matches it firmly. Only part of the rows carry a size: once, few, many, or a class if the clone is expanded.

NA TRBJ1-1 NA TRBV7-9 TGTGCCAGCAGCTCCGGCGGGGGAGACACTGAAGCTTTCTTT CASSSGGGDTEAFF
NA TRBJ2-7 TRBD2 TRBV5-6 TGTGCCAGCAGCCCAATGCCTAGCGGGAGTCTCGGAGAGCAGTACTTC CASSPMPSGSLGEQYF
NA TRBJ1-4 NA TRBV6-5 TGTGCCAGCAGTCCACAGGGACCTGAAAAACTGTTTTTT CASSPQGPEKLFF
NA TRBJ2-2 TRBD2 TRBV4-2 TGTGCCAGCAGCCAAGCCCTAGCGGGAGCGTGGAACACCGGGGAGCTGTTTTTT CASSQALAGAWNTGELFF
NA TRBJ2-2 NA TRBV29-1 TGCAGCGTTGAAGATCAGGACACCCCTACCGGGGAGCTGTTTTTT CSVEDQDTPTGELFF
NA TRBJ2-3 NA TRBV5-6 TGTGCCAGCAGCACGGACAGCCCTAGCACAGATACGCAGTATTTT CASSTDSPSTDTQYF
NA TRBJ2-6 NA TRBV4-1 TGCGCCAGCAGCCAAGAGAAGCTGGACTCTGGGGCCAACGTCCTGACTTTC CASSQEKLDSGANVLTF
once TRBJ2-2 NA TRBV6-5 TGTGCCAGCAGTTACAACACACCTAGACCCGGGGAGCTGTTTTTT CASSYNTPRPGELFF
NA TRBJ2-3 TRBD1 TRBV9 TGTGCCAGCAGCGTCCGGGACAGGGACACAGATACGCAGTATTTT CASSVRDRDTDTQYF
NA TRBJ1-1 NA TRBV6-5 TGTGCCAGCAGTTACTCGAGTAAGGGGACTGAAGCTTTCTTT CASSYSSKGTEAFF
NA TRBJ2-2 TRBD2 TRBV19 TGTGCCAGTAGCATCGGACTAGCGTTCGGGGAGCTGTTTTTT CASSIGLAFGELFF
NA TRBJ2-7 NA TRBV5-1 TGCGCCAGCAGCACTCCCGCGGGCGTCAGCTCCTACGAGCAGTACTTC CASSTPAGVSSYEQYF
NA TRBJ1-2 TRBD1 TRBV20-1 TGCAGTGCTCCCTTCGGCGGACAGGGGGCCCTCTATGGCTACACCTTC CSAPFGGQGALYGYTF
NA TRBJ1-2 NA TRBV29-1 TGCAGCGTTGCAAGGGGGGGGGAAAATGGCTACACCTTC CSVARGGENGYTF
NA TRBJ2-6 TRBD1 TRBV12-3/TRBV12-4 TGTGCCAGCAGTTCCGGGACAGGCGACGGGCCCTCTGGGGCCAACGTCCTGACTTTC CASSSGTGDGPSGANVLTF
once TRBJ2-1 TRBD2 TRBV15 TGTGCCACCAGGCCAGAACTAGCGTCAAAGGAGCAGTTCTTC CATRPELASKEQFF
NA TRBJ2-1 TRBD2 TRBV9 TGTGCCAGCAGCACACGACTAGCGGGAGGGCCGATTGAGCAGTTCTTC CASSTRLAGGPIEQFF
NA TRBJ2-7 TRBD1 TRBV3-1 TGTGCCAGCAGCCAAGATGGGACAGGTCTCGAGCAGTACTTC CASSQDGTGLEQYF
NA TRBJ1-2 TRBD1 TRBV5-4 TGTGCCAGCAGCTTAGAGGGGGCGGGAGATGGCTACACCTTC CASSLEGAGDGYTF
NA TRBJ2-2 TRBD2 TRBV9 TGTGCCAGCAGCGAGACTAGCAGGAACACCGGGGAGCTGTTTTTT CASSETSRNTGELFF
once TRBJ1-1 NA TRBV30 TGTGCCTGGAGTGGGCCTGCTTCGAACACTGAAGCTTTCTTT CAWSGPASNTEAFF
few TRBJ2-3 NA TRBV4-1 TGCGCCAGCAGCCAAGATGGTCCGGATACGCAGTATTTT CASSQDGPDTQYF
NA TRBJ2-7 NA TRBV11-1 TGTGCCAGCACCACAACAGGGAATTCCTACGAGCAGTACTTC CASTTTGNSYEQYF
NA TRBJ2-1 NA TRBV18 TGTGCCCGCTCACCACCGCCCGAGACCTACAATGAGCAGTTCTTC CARSPPPETYNEQFF